This TCR beta chain comes out of a study of blood T cell repertoires in COVID-19. Study as a whole: Researchers got acute and convalescent COVID-19 samples from the United States, Italy and Spain.

This clone has more than one count but fewer than ten. CDR1 and CDR2 from the germline V gene are SGHVS and FQNEAQ. V was cut by 0 bases and J by 3 bases, with 8 bases left in between. This CDR3 is built from 14 residues. The data were produced by immunoSEQ multiplex PCR, yet TCRdb's version contains in-frame clones alone and is incomplete. The sample includes approximately 60,000 clones, around 76% seen only once; the top ten take over 20%. Sequencing was carried out using peripheral blood. The chain is built from TRBV7-8 and TRBJ2-5; D call uncertain. The clonotype was recovered from a man in his fifties with active or convalescent COVID-19. The CDR3 DNA follows: TGTGCCAGCAGCTTAGCGGTTCGGGAAGAGACCCAGTACTTC. It yields the protein CASSLAVREETQYF.